The clone carrying this T cell receptor beta chain was detected a few times. Unique molecular identifiers featured in how the TCRbeta library was prepared. TCRdb reprocessed the PCR reads via MiXCR and lists one record per CDR3 protein. The repertoire holds 300,000 to 350,000 distinct CDR3 sequences, around 25% seen once, with 11% in the top ten. These data come from a study of T-cell reconstitution after alpha-beta-depleted transplantation in children. Germline-derived CDR1 and CDR2 are SGHTA and FQGTGA. V gave up 5 bases and J gave up 2 bases, with 17 bases separating them. The CDR3 totals 16 residues.

The TCR originated in a male patient between 5 and 17 years old who had a stem cell transplant for acute lymphoblastic leukemia, so the T cells may come from the graft donor. Sequenced material: PBMCs, mostly from graft donor cells, taken 180 days after TCRalphabeta/CD19-depleted stem cell transplant. This chain connects TRBV7-3 to TRBJ2-3; a possible D gene is TRBD1 (6 bases). The chain's CDR3 is CASSVGGAATTDTQYF. CDR3 bases: TGTGCCAGCAGCGTAGGGGGTGCCGCAACCACAGATACGCAGTATTTT.